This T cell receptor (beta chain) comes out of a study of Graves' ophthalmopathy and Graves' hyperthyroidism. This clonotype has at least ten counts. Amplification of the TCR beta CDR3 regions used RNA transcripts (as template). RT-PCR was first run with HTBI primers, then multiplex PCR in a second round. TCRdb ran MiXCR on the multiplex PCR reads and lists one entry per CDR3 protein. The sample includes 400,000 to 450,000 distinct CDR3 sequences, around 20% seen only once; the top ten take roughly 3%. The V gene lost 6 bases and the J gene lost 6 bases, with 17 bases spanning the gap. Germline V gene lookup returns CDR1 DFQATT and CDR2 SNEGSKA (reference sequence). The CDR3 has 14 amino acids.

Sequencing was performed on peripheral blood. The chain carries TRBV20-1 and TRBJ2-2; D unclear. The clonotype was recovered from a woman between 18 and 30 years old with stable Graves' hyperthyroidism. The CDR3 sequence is CSATIDLVSGELFF. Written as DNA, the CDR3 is TGCAGTGCCACGATCGACCTAGTTTCCGGGGAGCTGTTTTTT.